This T cell receptor beta chain appears in the sequencing data of a study of CD8 T cells in Susac syndrome. Study-wide results and caveats: The greatest CD8+ clonal expansion in Susac occurred in TEMRA cells and in active patients. The number of Susac-specific public clones found was more than 15 in total CD8+ repertoires and a few in CD8+ TEMRA repertoires.

Comments on this clonotype: The antigen is undetermined.

A quantity of about 0.5 to 1 ug RNA underwent reverse transcription using random hexamers. Across 54 Vbeta and 13 Jbeta, TCR beta CDR3 was amplified with immunoSEQ multiplex PCR. TCRdb reprocessed the immunoSEQ multiplex PCR reads via MiXCR and lists one record per CDR3 protein. There are about 130,000 distinct CDR3 sequences in the sample; about 95% occur only once, and about 0.18% lies in the top ten. V dropped 4 bases and J dropped 2 bases, with 13 bases sitting between them. Germline V gene sequence: CDR1 MNHNS, CDR2 SASEGT. This CDR3 comprises 15 residues. Specimen: CD8+ T cells from PBMCs. The rearrangement joins TRBV6-1 to TRBJ2-3, with TRBD1 as a possible D gene (6 bases). The TCR sequence derives from a human donor with Susac syndrome. The CDR3 sequence is CASSAPTGITDTQYF. Here the CDR3 DNA reads TGTGCCAGCAGTGCCCCGACAGGTATCACAGATACGCAGTATTTT.